This T cell receptor (beta chain) emerged from a study of neurological immune-mediated disorders. This clonotype has at least ten counts. The CDR3 loop spans 12 amino acids. From germline, CDR1 is SGHRS and CDR2 YFSETQ. V was trimmed by 1 base and J by 7 bases, leaving 5 bases between them. One entry per CDR3 protein results from TCRdb running MiXCR on the 5' RACE reads. Counted here are about 35,000 distinct CDR3 sequences, 3% to 4% occurring once; the ten biggest clones make up approximately 2.2%. This receptor was taken from a man aged 25 to 40 with multiple sclerosis. Specimen: PBMCs. The rearrangement joins TRBV5-1 to TRBJ2-2; D remains ambiguous. CDR3 sequence: CASSLLFGELFF. The DNA of the CDR3 is TGCGCCAGCAGCTTGCTCTTCGGGGAGCTGTTTTTT.